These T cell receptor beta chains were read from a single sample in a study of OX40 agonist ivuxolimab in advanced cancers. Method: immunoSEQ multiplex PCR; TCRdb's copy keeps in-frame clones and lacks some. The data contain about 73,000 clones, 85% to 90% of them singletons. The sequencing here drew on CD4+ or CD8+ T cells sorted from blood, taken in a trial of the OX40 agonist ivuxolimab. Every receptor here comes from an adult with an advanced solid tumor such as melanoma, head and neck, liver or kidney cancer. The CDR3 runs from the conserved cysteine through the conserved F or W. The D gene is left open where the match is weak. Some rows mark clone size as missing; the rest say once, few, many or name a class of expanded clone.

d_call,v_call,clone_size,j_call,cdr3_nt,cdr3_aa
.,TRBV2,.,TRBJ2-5,TGTGCCAGCAATCCCGGGACAAAAGAGACCCAGTACTTC,CASNPGTKETQYF
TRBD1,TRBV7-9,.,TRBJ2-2,TGTGCCAGCAGTTTCGGGACAGGGGGCACCGGGGAGCTGTTTTTT,CASSFGTGGTGELFF
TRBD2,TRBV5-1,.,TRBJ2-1,TGCGCCACCATGCAGACTAGCGAATACAATGAGCAGTTCTTC,CATMQTSEYNEQFF
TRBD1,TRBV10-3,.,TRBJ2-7,TGTGCCATCAGGACAGGGGGGACCTACGAGCAGTACTTC,CAIRTGGTYEQYF
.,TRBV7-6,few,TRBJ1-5,TGTGCCAGCAGCTTAGATGCCGACAATCAGCCCCAGCATTTT,CASSLDADNQPQHF
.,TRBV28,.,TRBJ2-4,TGTGCCAGCAGTTTATACGGGCTTCTAGCCAAAAACATTCAGTACTTC,CASSLYGLLAKNIQYF
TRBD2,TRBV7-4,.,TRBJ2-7,TGTGCCAGCACCCATCGGGGGGCAGCGGGGACTAGCGGGCAATACGAGCAGTACTTC,CASTHRGAAGTSGQYEQYF
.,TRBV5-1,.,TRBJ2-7,TGCGCCAGCAGCTTAGGGAGCTCCTACGAGCAGTACTTC,CASSLGSSYEQYF
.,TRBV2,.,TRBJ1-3,TGTGCCAGCAGCGGGACAATCTCTGGAAACACCATATATTTT,CASSGTISGNTIYF
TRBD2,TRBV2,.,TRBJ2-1,TGTGCCAGCAATAGCGGGAGTAACAATGAGCAGTTCTTC,CASNSGSNNEQFF
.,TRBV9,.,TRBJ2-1,TGTGCCAGCAGCGCCTCCAGGGGTGAGCAGTTCTTC,CASSASRGEQFF
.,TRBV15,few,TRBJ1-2,TGTGCCACCAGCAGAGATCGGGGCTATGGCTACACCTTC,CATSRDRGYGYTF
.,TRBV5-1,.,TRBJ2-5,TGCGCCAGCAGTTTAACTAGTGGTGAGACCCAGTACTTC,CASSLTSGETQYF
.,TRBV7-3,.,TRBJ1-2,TGTGCCAGCTCGCCGGTCGGGGGGATGTCGGGCTACACCTTC,CASSPVGGMSGYTF
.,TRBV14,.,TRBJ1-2,TGTGCCAGCAGCCAGGGGCGAAGCGGCTACACCTTC,CASSQGRSGYTF
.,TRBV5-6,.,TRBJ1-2,TGTGCCAGCAGCCTACCGTTAGGGGCAGAAGGCTACACCTTC,CASSLPLGAEGYTF